What follows are 12 T cell receptor beta chains derived from one specimen sequenced in a study of blood T cell repertoires in acute mononucleosis. Study conclusions and caveats: Public beta motifs plus an AV5-AJ31 alpha motif appeared to drive GLC-BM selection.

This sample's time point: convalescence about 6 months (5-8 months) after acute presentation (visit 7). This table comes from immunoSEQ multiplex PCR, and its TCRdb copy is limited to in-frame clones, with some not included. The sample includes about 2,500 clones, approximately 25% of them seen just once. Source: EBV GLC epitope tetramer+ CD8+ T cells sorted from PBMCs, taken during convalescence from infectious mononucleosis. Subset given: CD8 T cells binding tetramer with EBV BMLF1 280-288 peptide (GLC-BM). The source of these receptors is a woman between 18 and 30 years old with infectious mononucleosis caused by EBV.

The rearrangement uses TRBV7-9 and TRBJ2-7; 9 bases align to TRBD1. The V segment lost 10 bases and the J segment 5 bases; nucleotides outside the gene matches: 12. This CDR3 comprises 14 residues. CDR1 is SEHNR, CDR2 FQNEAQ, per germline (reference sequence). The CDR3 reads CATSPGQGGHEQYF. The CDR3 DNA follows: TGTGCCACGAGCCCGGGACAGGGTGGCCACGAGCAGTACTTC.

This clone appeared a few times. The chain is built from TRBV7-9 and TRBJ2-7, with 10 bases aligning to TRBD2. The CDR3 consists of 14 residues. The junction had 3 bases not matched to a gene; V was cut back by 4 bases and J by 3 bases. CDR1 is SEHNR, CDR2 FQNEAQ, per germline (reference sequence). CDR3: CASSSRLAGYEQYF. The CDR3 coding sequence is TGTGCCAGCAGCTCGCGACTAGCGGGCTACGAGCAGTACTTC. The full variable domain, in which reference TRBV7-9 and TRBJ2-7 provide the parts outside the CDR3, is DTGVSQNPRHKITKRGQNVTFRCDPISEHNRLYWYRQTLGQGPEFLTYFQNEAQLEKSRLLSDRFSAERPKGSFSTLEIQRTEQGDSAMYLCASSSRLAGYEQYFGPGTRLTVT.

The V call is TRBV9, the J call TRBJ2-3; no clear D gene. The length of the CDR3 is 13 residues. CDR1 is SGDLS and CDR2 is YYNGEE in the germline V gene. V lost 4 bases and J lost 5, with 11 bases in between. CDR3 nucleotide sequence: TGTGCCAGCAGCTCAGAAAGTAGAGATACGCAGTATTTT. As protein: CASSSESRDTQYF.

A remark on this clone: A far larger clone is off by one base, so a read error is likely. Other DNA sequences in this sample translate to the same CDR3. CDR3 DNA: TGCGCCAGCAGCCCCGGACTCGCGGGGGGGCTCTGGCTCTTCAATGAGCAGTTCTTC. It codes for CASSPGLAGGLWLFNEQFF. The V and J genes are TRBV5-1 and TRBJ2-1, with 9 bases lining up with TRBD2. Per the germline V gene, CDR1 is SGHRS and CDR2 is YFSETQ. This CDR3 is 19 amino acids long. V was pared by 4 bases and J by 6 bases, with 20 bases of the junction left unmatched.

This clone is judged medium-sized. In DNA, the CDR3 is TGTGCCAGCAGCTTAAGTTTCAGCTACGAGCAGTACTTC. This sequence encodes CASSLSFSYEQYF. The rearrangement uses TRBV7-9 and TRBJ2-7, with D unresolved. The germline gives CDR1 SEHNR, CDR2 FQNEAQ (reference sequence). Trimming took off 2 bases at V and 3 bases at J, with 8 bases between the two ends. The CDR3 totals 13 residues.

This clone was seen a handful of times. Only one base separates this from a far larger clonotype, so it likely reflects a read error. The rearrangement links TRBV4-2 to TRBJ1-1, with D unclear. Germline values: CDR1 LGHNA, CDR2 YNFKEQ. V gave up 5 bases and J gave up 5 bases, with 12 bases separating them. The CDR3 runs to 13 residues. The CDR3, as DNA: TGTGCCAGCAGCTTGGAAACAGCTACTGAAGCTTTCTTT. As protein: CASSLETATEAFF.

The CDR3, as DNA: TGCAGCGTTGAACTTATCGGGACTAGCGTCTACAATGAGTTCTTC. Amino acids: CSVELIGTSVYNEFF. V gene TRBV29-1 combines with J gene TRBJ2-1; 10 bases line up with TRBD2. V lost 2 bases, J lost 14 bases, and 15 bases stayed unmatched. Germline values: CDR1 SQVTM, CDR2 ANQGSEA. The CDR3 extends over 15 amino acids.

The V gene is TRBV5-7, the J gene TRBJ2-7; TRBD2 matches 11 bases. TRBV5-7 is given ORF status, its function remaining uncertain. Trimming cost V 3 bases and J 3 bases; bases outside gene matches: 5. CDR3 size: 15 residues. As DNA, the CDR3 is TGTGCCAGCAGCTCGCGACTAGCGGGGTTCTACGAGCAGTACTTC. This codes for CASSSRLAGFYEQYF.

This clone turned up a few times. A far larger clone is just one base off, so this is likely a read error. The chain couples TRBV5-1 to TRBJ2-7; TRBD1 might be the D (6 bases). The length of the CDR3 is 18 residues. V shed 1 base and J shed 7 bases, with 27 bases lying between them. The germline CDR1 and CDR2 sequences are SGHRS and YFSETQ. This chain's CDR3 is CASSLRDGTRGPHNEQYF. The CDR3 nucleotides read TGCGCCAGCAGCTTGAGGGATGGGACCAGGGGACCTCACAATGAGCAGTACTTC.

By share, this clone counts as medium-sized (0.01 to 0.1%). V is TRBV14 and J is TRBJ2-5; 8 bases map to TRBD1. The V gene's germline CDR1 is SGHDN and CDR2 FVKESK. V gave up 4 bases and J gave up 1 base; unmatched junction bases: 5. The CDR3 spans 15 residues. The CDR3 reads CASSPSGTGQETQYF. In nucleotides, the CDR3 is TGTGCCAGCAGCCCATCAGGGACAGGCCAAGAGACCCAGTACTTC. The variable domain in full, with the rest retrieved from reference TRBV14 and TRBJ2-5, is EAGVTQFPSHSVIEKGQTVTLRCDPISGHDNLYWYRRVMGKEIKFLLHFVKESKQDESGMPNNRFLAERTGGTYSTLKVQPAELEDSGVYFCASSPSGTGQETQYFGPGTRLLVL.

This chain joins TRBV9 and TRBJ1-1, with 7 nucleotides matching TRBD1. CDR3 length: 18 amino acids. Trimming removed 3 bases from V and 0 bases from J; junction bases left unmatched: 14. Germline CDR1 reads SGDLS; CDR2 reads YYNGEE. CDR3 sequence reads: CASSGSPQTGPMNTEAFF. CDR3 DNA: TGTGCCAGCAGCGGGAGCCCTCAGACAGGGCCCATGAACACTGAAGCTTTCTTT.

The chain recombines TRBV7-3 with TRBJ2-7, with no clear D. The CDR3 runs to 11 residues. The germline V gene encodes CDR1 SGHTA and CDR2 FQGTGA. Deletions cut 8 bases from V and 1 base from J, with 6 bases between. CDR3 sequence (DNA): TGTGCCAGCTCACTTTCCTACGAGCAGTACTTC. Protein product: CASSLSYEQYF.